Presented here are 16 T cell receptor beta chains from one specimen sequenced in a study of blood T cell repertoires in COVID-19. The table came from immunoSEQ multiplex PCR; TCRdb's copy has only in-frame clones and leaves some out. Of roughly 160,000 clones detected, more than 85% appear once; the ten largest clones hold 2.5% to 3%. The sequencing input was peripheral blood. The source of these receptors is an elderly woman with COVID-19, enrolled during active disease.

The chain combines TRBV18 with TRBJ2-6, with D possibly being TRBD2 (6 bases). The length of the CDR3 is 15 residues. Trimming shortened V by 6 bases and J by 2 bases, and 11 bases separated the two germline ends. The V gene's germline CDR1 is KGHSH and CDR2 LQKENI. The DNA for the CDR3 is TGTGCCAGCTCGGTCGGGGGTGCTGGGGCCAACGTCCTGACTTTC. Translating gives CASSVGGAGANVLTF.

This chain connects TRBV5-4 to TRBJ2-1, with a possible D match to TRBD2 (6 bases). The germline V and J ends were trimmed by 1 base and 7 bases, with 15 bases remaining between them. In germline, CDR1 is SGHNT, CDR2 YYREEE (reference sequence). The CDR3 totals 15 residues. In DNA, the CDR3 is TGTGCCAGCAGCTTGATGATAGCAAGCGGGAATGAGCAGTTCTTC. Protein sequence: CASSLMIASGNEQFF.

The gene calls are TRBV14 and TRBJ2-7; TRBD1 matches at 10 bases. Germline assignment: CDR1 SGHDN and CDR2 FVKESK. Unmatched junction bases numbered 2, after V lost 4 bases and J lost 2 bases. CDR3 length: 14 amino acids. The CDR3, as DNA: TGTGCCAGCAGCCTGGGACAGGGGCCCTACGAGCAGTACTTC. Translation: CASSLGQGPYEQYF.

V usage is TRBV28 and J usage is TRBJ1-6; TRBD1 matches 11 bases. Germline V gene sequence: CDR1 MDHEN, CDR2 SYDVKM. CDR3 length: 18 residues. Trimming removed 6 bases from V and 7 bases from J; junction bases left unmatched: 14. In DNA, the CDR3 is TGTGCCAGCAGCTCGGACAGGGGGCCGGAATCCTTAAATTCACCCCTCCACTTT. Protein: CASSSDRGPESLNSPLHF.

The chain joins TRBV24-1 to TRBJ2-1; tentatively, D is TRBD1 (6 bases). Germline lookup yields CDR1 KGHDR and CDR2 SFDVKD. The V end lost 3 bases, the J end lost 5 bases, and 13 bases lay between the germline ends. The CDR3 sequence is 15 residues long. The CDR3, as DNA: TGTGCCACCAGTGATATGGGGGCGGCCAACAATGAGCAGTTCTTC. Translated: CATSDMGAANNEQFF.

The chain couples TRBV6-1 to TRBJ1-2, with D hard to call. V lost 1 base, J lost 3 bases, and 12 bases lay in between. The CDR3 is 15 amino acids. Per germline, CDR1 MNHNS and CDR2 SASEGT. The DNA for the CDR3 is TGTGCCAGCAGTGAAGGTCAAAGCCTTTACTATGGCTACACCTTC. It specifies CASSEGQSLYYGYTF.

The genes are TRBV4-2 and TRBJ2-1, with D hard to call. Germline V gene lookup returns CDR1 LGHNA and CDR2 YNFKEQ. The V gene lost 1 base and the J gene lost 10 bases, with 8 bases spanning the gap. This CDR3 is 12 amino acids long. The CDR3 bases are TGTGCCAGCAGCCAAGTCAATGAGGAGCAGTTCTTC. Translating gives CASSQVNEEQFF.

Only a few counts were recorded for this clone. The rearrangement links TRBV9 to TRBJ1-5, with TRBD1 identical over 9 bases. J was trimmed by 7 bases and V by 4 bases; bases with no gene match: 3. The CDR3 is 13 residues long. Germline values: CDR1 SGDLS, CDR2 YYNGEE. The CDR3, as DNA: TGTGCCAGCAGCCTTACAGGGGGCCAGCCCCAGCATTTT. This codes for CASSLTGGQPQHF.

CDR3: CASSLGAGYSEAFF. The CDR3 coding sequence is TGCGCCAGCAGCTTGGGCGCAGGGTACTCTGAAGCTTTCTTT. The rearrangement joins TRBV5-1 to TRBJ1-1; TRBD1 is a possible D gene (5 bases). V was pared by 0 bases and J by 6 bases, with 12 bases between. The germline CDR1 and CDR2 sequences are SGHRS and YFSETQ. The CDR3 runs 14 residues. Looking up the rest from reference TRBV5-1 and TRBJ1-1 gives the full variable domain: KAGVTQTPRYLIKTRGQQVTLSCSPISGHRSVSWYQQTPGQGLQFLFEYFSETQRNKGNFPGRFSGRQFSNSRSEMNVSTLELGDSALYLCASSLGAGYSEAFFGQGTRLTVV.

This clone has just a few counts. This chain joins TRBV5-1 and TRBJ1-5; 9 bases align to TRBD1. The CDR3 has 14 amino acids. The germline CDR1 and CDR2 sequences are SGHRS and YFSETQ. J gave up 9 bases and V 1 base, and 5 bases lay outside the gene matches. Written as DNA, the CDR3 is TGCGCCAGCAGCTTGCTGGGACAGGGTCCGCCCCAGCATTTT. Translated: CASSLLGQGPPQHF.

The chain's CDR3 is CASSRASLAGDGDTQYF. The CDR3 DNA sequence: TGTGCCAGCAGCCGGGCTTCACTAGCGGGAGATGGAGATACGCAGTATTTT. V gene TRBV7-9 combines with J gene TRBJ2-3, with 11 bases fitting TRBD2. This CDR3 comprises 17 residues. The trim removed 5 bases at V and 5 bases at J, leaving 12 bases unmatched. The germline V gene has CDR1 SEHNR and CDR2 FQNEAQ (reference sequence).

The chain carries TRBV27 and TRBJ1-2, with D possibly matching TRBD1 (6 bases). Trimming cost V 5 bases and J 8 bases, with 18 bases left between them. The CDR3 length is 14 residues. Germline lookup yields CDR1 MNHEY and CDR2 SMNVEV (reference sequence). CDR3 in amino acids: CASSRIYREGGYTF. CDR3 coding DNA: TGTGCCAGCAGTCGTATTTACAGGGAGGGGGGCTACACCTTC.

The gene calls are TRBV19 and TRBJ2-7; maybe TRBD1 (5 bases). Trimming cost V 1 base and J 2 bases, with 12 bases left between them. Germline V CDR1 and CDR2: LNHDA, SQIVND (reference sequence). The CDR3 totals 15 residues. CDR3 protein: CASSIGQGPAYEQYF. The CDR3 DNA is TGTGCCAGTAGTATAGGGCAGGGTCCAGCCTACGAGCAGTACTTC.

The chain couples TRBV7-2 to TRBJ2-1; 9 bases align to TRBD1. The CDR3 sequence is 14 residues long. Trimming took 3 bases from V and 6 from J; bases not matched to a gene: 3. Germline V lookup: CDR1 SGHTA, CDR2 FQGNSA. The DNA for the CDR3 is TGTGCCAGCAGCTTGGGACAGGGAGGCAATGAGCAGTTCTTC. Encoded protein: CASSLGQGGNEQFF.

This chain uses TRBV12-5 with TRBJ2-1, with TRBD2 identical over 10 bases. Germline CDR1 reads LGHNT; CDR2 reads FRNRAP. With 3 bases clipped from V and 4 bases from J, the junction kept 15 bases outside the gene matches. The CDR3 has 19 amino acids. This chain's CDR3 is CASGFFPSPGLAVYNEQFF. CDR3 nucleotide sequence: TGTGCTAGTGGTTTTTTTCCCTCTCCCGGACTAGCGGTATACAATGAGCAGTTCTTC.

This clone appeared once. The rearrangement uses TRBV24-1 and TRBJ2-5; D possibly corresponds to TRBD1 (5 bases). The V gene's germline CDR1 is KGHDR and CDR2 SFDVKD. The CDR3 is 13 amino acids. Trimming took off 5 bases at V and 5 bases at J, with 11 bases between the two ends. The CDR3, as DNA: TGTGCCACCAGTGCCCCTGGGGCCGAGACCCAGTACTTC. Protein sequence: CATSAPGAETQYF.